One sample yielded the 26 T cell receptor beta chains listed below, sequenced in a study of blood T cell repertoires in COVID-19. Clones were sequenced by immunoSEQ multiplex PCR, and TCRdb holds only the in-frame ones, with some missing. The sample yields around 260,000 clones, approximately 89% seen once. What was sequenced was peripheral blood. Receptors were obtained from a woman younger than 45 with COVID-19, enrolled during active disease.

This clone appeared a single time. DNA of the CDR3: TGTGCCAGCAGTTCCGGGACCCTGGGGGGTAATGAGCAGTTCTTC. Translated: CASSSGTLGGNEQFF. This chain links TRBV28 with TRBJ2-1; perhaps TRBD2 as D (6 bases). There are 15 residues in the CDR3. V was shortened by 4 bases and J by 7 bases, with 17 bases between the two germline ends. CDR1 MDHEN and CDR2 SYDVKM come from the germline V gene.

The CDR3 loop is CASSLRFSGNTIYF. The CDR3 bases are TGTGCCAGCAGTTTACGGTTCTCTGGAAACACCATATATTTT. The genes are TRBV28 and TRBJ1-3; no clear D gene. The CDR3 extends over 14 amino acids. CDR1 is MDHEN, CDR2 SYDVKM, per germline. V dropped 2 bases and J dropped 0 bases, with 5 bases sitting between them.

The chain has TRBV6-5 and TRBJ1-4; 8 bases align to TRBD1. Trimming at V came to 4 bases and at J to 5 bases, leaving 3 bases not matched to a gene. CDR1 is MNHEY and CDR2 is SVGAGI in the germline V gene. This CDR3 region has 14 residues. DNA for the CDR3: TGTGCCAGCAGTTCGGACAGGGAGAATGAAAAACTGTTTTTT. Protein product: CASSSDRENEKLFF.

This clone was found once. The V gene is TRBV3-1 (or the pseudogene TRBV3-2), the J gene TRBJ2-2, with 7 bases fitting TRBD2. Trimming cost V 4 bases and J 7 bases; bases outside gene matches: 9. The CDR3 runs 15 residues. Germline CDR1 is LGHDT and CDR2 is YNNKEL (reference sequence). CDR3 DNA sequence: TGTGCCAGCAGCCTCCTGCGGGAGAAAGGCGGGGAGCTGTTTTTT. As protein: CASSLLREKGGELFF.

The chain links TRBV5-1 to TRBJ2-3, with 14 bases fitting TRBD2. CDR3 length: 16 amino acids. V lost 4 bases, J lost 4 bases, and 5 bases stayed unmatched. Germline CDR1 and CDR2: SGHRS and YFSETQ. The CDR3 nucleotides read TGCGCCAGCAGCATCGGGACTAGCGGGAGCGCAGATACGCAGTATTTT. Translated, it gives CASSIGTSGSADTQYF.

The DNA for the CDR3 is TGTGCCAGTAAAGTAGCGGGAGATTACAATGAGCAGTTCTTC. Its protein is CASKVAGDYNEQFF. The J gene is TRBJ2-1, the V gene TRBV19; 9 bases map to TRBD2. This CDR3 contains 14 residues. CDR1 and CDR2 from the germline V gene are LNHDA and SQIVND (reference sequence). The V and J ends lost 7 bases and 4 bases, in that order; junction bases with no gene match: 5.

This chain connects TRBV9 to TRBJ2-1; D possibly corresponds to TRBD2 (6 bases). Germline V CDR1 and CDR2: SGDLS, YYNGEE. V dropped 0 bases and J dropped 0 bases, with 10 bases sitting between them. The CDR3 length is 16 residues. The CDR3 bases are TGTGCCAGCAGCGTAGGTGCGGGATCCTCCTACAATGAGCAGTTCTTC. It codes for CASSVGAGSSYNEQFF.

The genes are TRBV27 and TRBJ2-1, with D possibly TRBD2 on 5 matching bases. The CDR3 is made up of 15 amino acids. V was cut by 3 bases and J by 7 bases, with 16 bases left in between. Germline V gene sequence: CDR1 MNHEY, CDR2 SMNVEV (reference sequence). The CDR3 nucleotides are TGTGCCAGCAGTTTTTTCGGAGGAAGTACTAATGAGCAGTTCTTC. Amino acids: CASSFFGGSTNEQFF.

The CDR3 DNA sequence: TGTGCCAGCAGCCAAGCGGGACAGGGGGCGGCGGGGGGCTACACCTTC. This gives the protein CASSQAGQGAAGGYTF. The rearrangement joins TRBV3-1 (or the pseudogene TRBV3-2) to TRBJ1-2, with 12 bases matching TRBD1. The CDR3 length is 16 residues. V trimming: 1 base; J trimming: 8 bases; junction bases outside the gene matches: 8. In germline, CDR1 is LGHDT, CDR2 YNNKEL (reference sequence).

The CDR3 DNA reads as TGTGCCAGCAGCTTAGAGGGTGGCGGCCTGATAGATGGCTACACCTTC. Translating gives CASSLEGGGLIDGYTF. This rearrangement joins TRBV11-2 to TRBJ1-2; D remains ambiguous. The CDR3 spans 16 residues. Trimming took 0 bases from V and 6 from J, leaving 17 bases between them. Germline loops: CDR1 SGHAT, CDR2 FQNNGV.

This clone was detected once. This chain links TRBV12-2 with TRBJ1-5; TRBD1, as called in the table, went unchecked against the DNA. TRBV12-2 is termed a pseudogene. The CDR3 contains 15 residues. CDR3 bases: TGTGCAAGTCGGGACAGGGGAAGCGAGGGTCAGCCCCAGCATTTT. This encodes CASRDRGSEGQPQHF.

The chain joins TRBV6-5 to TRBJ1-1, with 7 bases aligning to TRBD1. The CDR3 is 14 residues long. Germline V gives CDR1 MNHEY, CDR2 SVGAGI. Unmatched junction bases numbered 5, after V lost 4 bases and J lost 3 bases. The CDR3 reads CASSSTTGYTEAFF. The CDR3 bases are TGTGCCAGCAGTTCTACGACAGGGTACACTGAAGCTTTCTTT.

V gene TRBV5-1 combines with J gene TRBJ2-3; 10 bases map to TRBD2. V shed 4 bases, J shed 7 bases, and the junction held 9 bases outside the gene matches. This CDR3 comprises 15 residues. The germline gives CDR1 SGHRS, CDR2 YFSETQ. The chain's CDR3 is CASSEGTSDWNTQYF. CDR3 coding DNA: TGCGCCAGCAGCGAGGGGACTAGCGATTGGAATACGCAGTATTTT.

The chain combines TRBV5-1 with TRBJ1-2, with a weak D call TRBD1 (6 bases). CDR1 is SGHRS, CDR2 YFSETQ, per germline. Trimming removed 2 bases at V and 8 bases at J, with 19 bases between. The CDR3 consists of 15 residues. The CDR3 sequence: CASSFGTPSFEGYTF. The CDR3 DNA follows: TGCGCCAGCAGCTTTGGGACACCATCCTTCGAAGGCTACACCTTC.

This chain joins TRBV19 and TRBJ1-1; D remains ambiguous. V was pared by 1 base and J by 0 bases, with 9 bases between. Germline V gene data show CDR1 as LNHDA and CDR2 as SQIVND (reference sequence). The CDR3 spans 15 residues. This chain's CDR3 is CASSIAENMNTEAFF. The CDR3 nucleotides are TGTGCCAGTAGTATAGCGGAGAATATGAACACTGAAGCTTTCTTT.

This chain links TRBV11-2 with TRBJ2-1; D is perhaps TRBD1 (6 bases). Germline-derived CDR1 and CDR2 are SGHAT and FQNNGV. This CDR3 spans 16 amino acids. V lost 5 bases to trimming and J lost 10 bases, with 24 bases between them. The CDR3 protein is CASSRDTLRTTGEQFF. CDR3 DNA: TGTGCCAGCAGCCGGGACACCCTCCGGACGACGGGAGAGCAGTTCTTC.

This clone was seen only once. The chain employs TRBV10-1 and TRBJ1-1, with D hard to call. CDR3 length: 13 amino acids. Trimming cost V 4 bases and J 2 bases, with 8 bases left between them. Germline lookup yields CDR1 WNHNN and CDR2 SYGVQD (reference sequence). The CDR3 DNA is TGCGCCAGCAGTGCGAGAGAAAACACTGAAGCTTTCTTT. Its protein product is CASSARENTEAFF.

This chain connects TRBV15 to TRBJ2-7, with D tentatively TRBD2 (6 bases). Trimming took 1 base from V and 0 from J, leaving 10 bases between them. Germline loops: CDR1 LNHNV, CDR2 YYDKDF (reference sequence). The CDR3 totals 15 residues. CDR3 region: CATSRGSGYSYEQYF. CDR3 sequence (DNA): TGTGCCACCAGCAGAGGGAGCGGGTACTCCTACGAGCAGTACTTC. Full variable domain (outside the CDR3, taken from reference TRBV15 and TRBJ2-7): DAMVIQNPRYQVTQFGKPVTLSCSQTLNHNVMYWYQQKSSQAPKLLFHYYDKDFNNEADTPDNFQSRRPNTSFCFLDIRSPGLGDTAMYLCATSRGSGYSYEQYFGPGTRLTVT.

This chain uses TRBV14 with TRBJ1-6; D might be TRBD1 (5 bases). Germline values: CDR1 SGHDN, CDR2 FVKESK. V lost 1 base to trimming and J lost 7 bases, with 11 bases between them. The CDR3 is made up of 15 amino acids. CDR3 loop: CASSQAQGGNSPLHF. Written as DNA, the CDR3 is TGTGCCAGCAGCCAAGCGCAGGGTGGCAATTCACCCCTCCACTTT.

CDR3 sequence reads: CASTPWTGGRDEQFF. CDR3 nucleotide sequence: TGTGCCAGCACCCCTTGGACAGGGGGCAGGGATGAGCAGTTCTTC. This chain connects TRBV25-1 to TRBJ2-1; TRBD1 aligns across 11 bases. The CDR3 totals 15 residues. Germline values: CDR1 MGHDK, CDR2 SYGVNS. The V gene end was trimmed by 7 bases and the J gene end by 8 bases; junction bases not matched to a gene: 10.

V and J are TRBV7-3 and TRBJ2-1; D call uncertain. The CDR3 extends over 13 amino acids. CDR1 and CDR2 (germline): SGHTA, FQGTGA. V was shortened by 6 bases and J by 8 bases, with 14 bases between the two germline ends. CDR3 residues: CASRGGSRDEQFF. The DNA for the CDR3 is TGTGCCAGCAGAGGCGGTTCTCGGGATGAGCAGTTCTTC.

The chain employs TRBV27 and TRBJ1-5, with D perhaps matching TRBD1 (5 bases). Germline CDR1 and CDR2: MNHEY and SMNVEV (reference sequence). The CDR3 contains 18 residues. V was pared by 5 bases and J by 2 bases, with 22 bases between. The CDR3 DNA follows: TGTGCCAGCAGTCCAGCCGGCCGGGGGGGGGAGCGCAATCAGCCCCAGCATTTT. It is translated as CASSPAGRGGERNQPQHF.

This sequence joins TRBV11-2 and TRBJ1-1; TRBD1 matches 7 bases. This CDR3 is built from 13 residues. Germline lookup yields CDR1 SGHAT and CDR2 FQNNGV. V lost 7 bases to trimming and J lost 6 bases; unmatched junction nucleotides: 8. The CDR3, as DNA: TGTGCCAGCAAATCCGGGACAGACGCTGAAGCTTTCTTT. This gives the protein CASKSGTDAEAFF.

The chain links TRBV10-3 to TRBJ2-1; no definite D call. V was shortened by 2 bases and J by 10 bases, with 6 bases between the two germline ends. The CDR3 loop spans 11 amino acids. Germline lookup yields CDR1 ENHRY and CDR2 SYGVKD. The CDR3: CAISERSEQFF. DNA of the CDR3: TGTGCCATCAGTGAGCGGAGCGAGCAGTTCTTC.

A note on this clone: At one of its ends the junction is not consistent with the germline gene, which may arise from a read error. V and J are TRBV5-4 and TRBJ2-7, with 7 positions matching TRBD1. The germline gives CDR1 SGHNT, CDR2 YYREEE (reference sequence). The CDR3 is 12 amino acids. The CDR3 is CASSSTGYEQHF. CDR3 nucleotide sequence: TGTGCCAGCAGCTCGACAGGGTACGAGCAGCACTTC.

This rearrangement joins TRBV5-5 to TRBJ1-4; TRBD1 matches at 8 bases. The CDR3 has 16 amino acids. Germline values: CDR1 SGHKS, CDR2 YYEKEE (reference sequence). V dropped 0 bases and J dropped 4; count of bases not matched to a gene: 5. The chain's CDR3 is CASSLGTGGDNEKLFF. CDR3 bases: TGTGCCAGCAGCTTGGGAACAGGGGGGGATAATGAAAAACTGTTTTTT.